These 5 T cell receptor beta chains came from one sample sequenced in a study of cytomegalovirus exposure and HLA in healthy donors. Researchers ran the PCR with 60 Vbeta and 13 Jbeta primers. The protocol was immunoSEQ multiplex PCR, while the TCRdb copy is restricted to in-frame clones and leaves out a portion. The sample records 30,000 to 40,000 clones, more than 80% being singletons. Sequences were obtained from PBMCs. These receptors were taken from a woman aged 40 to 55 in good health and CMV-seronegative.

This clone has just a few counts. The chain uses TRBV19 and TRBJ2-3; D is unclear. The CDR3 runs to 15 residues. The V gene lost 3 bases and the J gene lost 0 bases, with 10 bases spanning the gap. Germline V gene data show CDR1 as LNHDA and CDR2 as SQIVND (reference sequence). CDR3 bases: TGTGCCAGTAGTATCCTACGTACTAGCACAGATACGCAGTATTTT. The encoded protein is CASSILRTSTDTQYF.

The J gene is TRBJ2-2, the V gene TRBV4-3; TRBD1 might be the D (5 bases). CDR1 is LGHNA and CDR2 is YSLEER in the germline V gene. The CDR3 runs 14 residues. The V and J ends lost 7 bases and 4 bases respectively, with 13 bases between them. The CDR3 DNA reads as TGCGCCAGCACCGATGAAAGGGGCACCGGGGAGCTGTTTTTT. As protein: CASTDERGTGELFF.

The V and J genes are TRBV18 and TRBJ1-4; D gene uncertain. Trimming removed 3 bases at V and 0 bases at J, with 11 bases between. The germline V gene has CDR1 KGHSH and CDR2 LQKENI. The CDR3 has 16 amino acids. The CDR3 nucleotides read TGTGCCAGCTCACCGAACTCAGGCACAACTAATGAAAAACTGTTTTTT. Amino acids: CASSPNSGTTNEKLFF.

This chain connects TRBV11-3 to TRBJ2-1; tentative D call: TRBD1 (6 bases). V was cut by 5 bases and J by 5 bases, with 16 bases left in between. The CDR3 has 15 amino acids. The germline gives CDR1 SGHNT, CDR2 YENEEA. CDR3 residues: CASSPTGIYDNEQFF. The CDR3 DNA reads TGTGCCAGCAGCCCCACAGGGATATACGACAATGAGCAGTTCTTC.

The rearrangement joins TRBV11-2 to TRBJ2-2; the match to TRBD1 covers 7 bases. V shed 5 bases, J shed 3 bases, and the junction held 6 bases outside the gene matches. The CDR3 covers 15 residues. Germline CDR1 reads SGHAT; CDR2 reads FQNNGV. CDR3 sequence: CASSLWDSYTGELFF. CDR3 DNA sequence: TGTGCCAGCAGCCTGTGGGACAGCTACACCGGGGAGCTGTTTTTT.